Following are 18 T cell receptor beta chains from one sample sequenced in a study of blood T cell repertoires in COVID-19. This table comes from immunoSEQ multiplex PCR, and its TCRdb copy is limited to in-frame clones, with some not included. The data contain about 62,000 clones, approximately 86% of them singletons. The sample comprised peripheral blood. The receptors shown here come from a man between 65 and 85 years old with acute or convalescent COVID-19.

The rearrangement links TRBV20-1 to TRBJ1-2, with D possibly being TRBD1 (5 bases). The V gene's germline CDR1 is DFQATT and CDR2 SNEGSKA (reference sequence). V lost 3 bases to trimming and J lost 8 bases, with 13 bases between them. The CDR3 has 12 residues. CDR3: CSASGALGGYTF. The DNA for the CDR3 is TGCAGTGCTAGTGGGGCACTCGGAGGCTACACCTTC.

In this sample, this clone turned up a few times. The chain uses TRBV25-1 and TRBJ2-1, with D maybe TRBD1 (6 bases). Germline assignment: CDR1 MGHDK and CDR2 SYGVNS. Trimming removed 3 bases at V and 4 bases at J, with 16 bases between. CDR3 length equals 16 residues. CDR3 in amino acids: CASSDWDTTGYNEQFF. CDR3 sequence (DNA): TGTGCCAGCAGTGACTGGGACACCACGGGGTACAATGAGCAGTTCTTC. Variable domain in full (rest from reference TRBV25-1 and TRBJ2-1): EADIYQTPRYLVIGTGKKITLECSQTMGHDKMYWYQQDPGMELHLIHYSYGVNSTEKGDLSSESTVSRIRTEHFPLTLESARPSHTSQYLCASSDWDTTGYNEQFFGPGTRLTVL.

This clone appeared a single time. The chain recombines TRBV7-9 with TRBJ1-2; the match to TRBD1 covers 7 bases. The junction had 5 bases not matched to a gene; V was cut back by 0 bases and J by 7 bases. The CDR3 length is 14 residues. Germline CDR1 reads SEHNR; CDR2 reads FQNEAQ (reference sequence). The CDR3 bases are TGTGCCAGCAGCTTAGCAGACAGGGAGAGTGGCTACACCTTC. It is translated as CASSLADRESGYTF.

The chain links TRBV5-1 to TRBJ2-5; maybe TRBD2 (6 bases). CDR1 SGHRS and CDR2 YFSETQ come from the germline V gene. V was pared by 0 bases and J by 5 bases, with 11 bases between. The CDR3 is made up of 14 amino acids. This chain's CDR3 is CASSLGAGHETQYF. CDR3 bases: TGCGCCAGCAGCTTGGGAGCGGGTCATGAGACCCAGTACTTC.

V gene TRBV4-2 combines with J gene TRBJ1-1; the D gene is possibly TRBD1 (5 bases). The CDR3 consists of 12 residues. Germline CDR1 is LGHNA and CDR2 is YNFKEQ. V was clipped by 3 bases and J by 11 bases, with 13 bases between them. The CDR3 DNA is TGTGCCAGCAGCCAGACAGAATCTCGGGCTTTCTTT. Translating gives CASSQTESRAFF.

This clone was recorded only once. This rearrangement joins TRBV11-2 to TRBJ1-1, with unresolved D. CDR3 length equals 13 residues. V was cut by 4 bases and J by 4 bases, with 10 bases left in between. CDR1 and CDR2 (germline): SGHAT, FQNNGV. CDR3 residues: CASSSPIPTEAFF. The CDR3 DNA reads TGTGCCAGCAGCTCCCCTATACCCACTGAAGCTTTCTTT.

The J gene is TRBJ2-5, the V gene TRBV18; TRBD1 matches at 8 bases. The CDR3 length is 13 residues. The trim removed 0 bases at V and 11 bases at J, leaving 5 bases unmatched. Per germline, CDR1 KGHSH and CDR2 LQKENI. CDR3 protein: CASSPPDRVKQYF. The CDR3 DNA reads TGTGCCAGCTCACCACCGGACAGGGTCAAGCAGTACTTC.

This chain uses TRBV5-1 with TRBJ2-5; 13 positions agree with TRBD2. CDR3 length: 16 residues. V lost 8 bases to trimming and J lost 4 bases; unmatched junction nucleotides: 11. Germline V gene lookup returns CDR1 SGHRS and CDR2 YFSETQ. CDR3 amino acids: CASRKTTSGGAETQYF. CDR3 sequence (DNA): TGCGCCAGTCGCAAGACAACTAGCGGGGGGGCAGAGACCCAGTACTTC.

The genes are TRBV6-1 and TRBJ2-5; TRBD1 might be the D (5 bases). The CDR3 runs to 16 residues. Germline assignment: CDR1 MNHNS and CDR2 SASEGT. The V and J ends lost 2 bases and 5 bases respectively, with 18 bases between them. The CDR3: CASSELTAQGWETQYF. DNA for the CDR3: TGTGCCAGCAGTGAATTAACGGCGCAGGGCTGGGAGACCCAGTACTTC.

The chain carries TRBV9 and TRBJ2-2; TRBD1 aligns across 7 bases. Germline V gene lookup returns CDR1 SGDLS and CDR2 YYNGEE. This CDR3 has 15 amino acids. Trimming at V came to 0 bases and at J to 5 bases, leaving 4 bases not matched to a gene. CDR3 loop: CASSVEGGRTGELFF. The CDR3 bases are TGTGCCAGCAGCGTAGAAGGGGGCCGGACCGGGGAGCTGTTTTTT.

The CDR3 sequence: CASDYRTENYGYTF. Here the CDR3 DNA reads TGTGCCAGCGACTACCGGACGGAAAACTATGGCTACACCTTC. This chain joins TRBV28 and TRBJ1-2; D is undetermined. CDR3 size: 14 residues. The germline CDR1 and CDR2 sequences are MDHEN and SYDVKM. Trimming shortened V by 8 bases and J by 2 bases, and 15 bases separated the two germline ends.

In this sample, this clone turned up once. J is TRBJ1-2 and V is TRBV4-2, with D hard to call. Germline assignment: CDR1 LGHNA and CDR2 YNFKEQ. V lost 0 bases and J 8 bases, leaving 10 bases between the germline ends. The CDR3 spans 13 residues. The CDR3 DNA reads TGTGCCAGCAGCCAAGATACTTCGAGAGGCTACACCTTC. Protein product: CASSQDTSRGYTF.

This clone occurred once. The chain employs TRBV30 and TRBJ1-2, with a possible D match to TRBD1 (5 bases). The V gene lost 3 bases and the J gene lost 1 base, with 15 bases spanning the gap. Per the germline V gene, CDR1 is GTSNPN and CDR2 is SVGIG (reference sequence). The CDR3 contains 15 residues. The CDR3 DNA reads TGTGCCTGGAGAGTGCCAGGGCGGGGTAACTATGGCTACACCTTC. The encoded protein is CAWRVPGRGNYGYTF.

The V gene is TRBV9, the J gene TRBJ2-2; TRBD2 aligns across 7 bases. In germline, CDR1 is SGDLS, CDR2 YYNGEE. This CDR3 region has 16 residues. With 0 bases clipped from V and 5 bases from J, the junction kept 7 bases outside the gene matches. The CDR3 here is CASSVVGGSGTGELFF. The CDR3 nucleotides are TGTGCCAGCAGCGTAGTTGGCGGGAGTGGAACCGGGGAGCTGTTTTTT. Based on the CDR3 plus reference TRBV9 and TRBJ2-2, the full variable domain is DSGVTQTPKHLITATGQRVTLRCSPRSGDLSVYWYQQSLDQGLQFLIQYYNGEERAKGNILERFSAQQFPDLHSELNLSSLELGDSALYFCASSVVGGSGTGELFFGEGSRLTVL.

This chain links TRBV28 with TRBJ1-2; D remains ambiguous. The V gene's germline CDR1 is MDHEN and CDR2 SYDVKM. The CDR3 runs 15 residues. The V end lost 8 bases, the J end lost 0 bases, and 16 bases lay between the germline ends. CDR3 sequence (DNA): TGTGCCAGCCTCCGGGAAGGCCGGACTAACTATGGCTACACCTTC. Translated: CASLREGRTNYGYTF.

The chain employs TRBV9 and TRBJ2-3; 10 nucleotides align to TRBD2. This CDR3 has 17 residues. Germline values: CDR1 SGDLS, CDR2 YYNGEE. The ends lost 4 bases at V and 4 bases at J; junction bases unmatched: 12. CDR3 coding DNA: TGTGCCAGCAGCCCACCGGGGTTAGCGGGAGGTTCAGATACGCAGTATTTT. Protein sequence: CASSPPGLAGGSDTQYF.

The V call is TRBV6-1, the J call TRBJ1-5; 9 positions agree with TRBD1. CDR1 and CDR2 (germline): MNHNS, SASEGT. With 6 bases clipped from V and 4 bases from J, the junction kept 10 bases outside the gene matches. The CDR3 has 16 residues. Here the CDR3 DNA reads TGTGCCAGCAGGGAAACTTACAGGGGGCGGAATCAGCCCCAGCATTTT. Its protein is CASRETYRGRNQPQHF.

This chain links TRBV18 with TRBJ2-5, with D possibly TRBD2 on 6 matching bases. With 5 bases removed from V and 5 bases from J, the gap between germline ends came to 9 bases. Germline lookup yields CDR1 KGHSH and CDR2 LQKENI. The length of the CDR3 is 12 residues. The chain's CDR3 is CASSAAGETQYF. Here the CDR3 DNA reads TGTGCCAGCTCAGCCGCGGGGGAGACCCAGTACTTC.